This TCR beta chain was documented in a study of blood T cell repertoires in COVID-19. Study as a whole: Samples taken during acute and convalescent COVID-19 were collected in the United States, Italy and Spain.

CDR3 length: 14 amino acids. This study enrolled people aged about 18 to 95 from roughly 24 US geographic areas. Cohorts were based on clinical histories the participants reported. Profiled with immunoSEQ multiplex PCR; TCRdb holds only in-frame clones, not every one. The sample yields around 230,000 clones, about 90% seen once. This sequence originates from a woman aged 40-49 years with acute COVID-19. The chain uses TRBV21-1 and TRBJ1-5. TRBV21-1 is listed as a pseudogene. Sequencing was carried out using PBMCs or T cells enriched from blood (not recorded which). CDR3 sequence: CAMPTPGVIQPQHF. As DNA, the CDR3 is TGTGCCATGCCTACTCCCGGGGTTATTCAGCCCCAGCATTTT.